The 19 T cell receptor beta chains below all came from one sample that was sequenced in a study of CD8+CD57+ T cells in acquired aplastic anemia. According to the study, genomic DNA was the template for TCR beta VDJ and CDR3 profiling. TCRdb redid the calling of the reads with MiXCR, one entry per CDR3 protein. The sample yields roughly 180,000 distinct CDR3 sequences, roughly 65% seen once. Patients selected for sequencing had displayed CD8+CD57+ cell expansion by flow cytometry. The sequenced material came from sorted CD4+, CD8+, or CD8+CD57+ T cells (not recorded which) from PBMCs. These receptors originate from a human donor with aplastic anemia.

In the case of this clonotype: Here the CDR3 omits its conserved ending phenylalanine or tryptophan, so a read error is the likely source. The J gene is TRBJ1-6, the V gene TRBV5-6, with 8 bases that match TRBD1. In germline, CDR1 is SGHDT, CDR2 YYEEEE. The CDR3 runs 16 residues. The CDR3 loop reads CASSSDRVPYNSPLHS. The CDR3 bases are TGTGCCAGCAGCTCGGACAGGGTCCCCTATAATTCACCTCTCCACTCT.

This clonotype was recorded only once. The chain joins TRBV19 to TRBJ1-5, with 9 nucleotides matching TRBD1. The CDR3 spans 16 residues. Germline CDR1 is LNHDA and CDR2 is SQIVND (reference sequence). V shed 8 bases and J 7 bases; nucleotides not matched to a gene: 15. The CDR3 region has the DNA TGTGCCAGTTTAGACAGGGGGAGCAGGGCCCAACAGCCCCAGCATTTT. It yields the protein CASLDRGSRAQQPQHF.

Note on this clonotype: The conserved phenylalanine or tryptophan normally closing the CDR3 is absent here, so this likely arose from a read error. This chain uses TRBV13 with TRBJ2-7; D tentatively fits TRBD1 or TRBD2 (6 bases each). The CDR3 spans 14 residues. V lost 2 bases and J 9 bases, leaving 17 bases between the germline ends. Germline V gene lookup returns CDR1 PRHDT and CDR2 FYEKMQ (reference sequence). The CDR3 DNA reads TGTGCCAGCAGCTTACAGGACGGGGGCTATCTGCAGTACCTC. Residues: CASSLQDGGYLQYL.

The V and J genes are TRBV7-3 and TRBJ2-2; unclear D gene. Germline lookup yields CDR1 SGHTA and CDR2 FQGTGA. The length of the CDR3 is 15 residues. V was shortened by 3 bases and J by 2 bases, with 10 bases between the two germline ends. The CDR3, as DNA: TGTGCCAGCAGCTTGGTTAGCACCAACACCGGGGAGCTGTTTTTT. Amino acid sequence: CASSLVSTNTGELFF.

The genes are TRBV7-2 and TRBJ1-1; D is possibly TRBD1 (6 bases). The germline V and J ends were trimmed by 7 bases and 1 base, with 10 bases remaining between them. The CDR3 loop spans 13 amino acids. Germline V gene lookup returns CDR1 SGHTA and CDR2 FQGNSA. The CDR3 DNA reads as TGTGCCAGCAAGATGACAGGGAACACTGAAGCTTTCTTT. Its translation is CASKMTGNTEAFF.

The chain carries TRBV9 and TRBJ2-7; tentatively, D is TRBD1 (6 bases). The CDR3 totals 14 residues. Trimming took off 0 bases at V and 2 bases at J, with 9 bases between the two ends. Germline loops: CDR1 SGDLS, CDR2 YYNGEE. The CDR3: CASSVDRVTYEQYF. CDR3 nucleotide sequence: TGTGCCAGCAGCGTAGACAGGGTAACCTACGAGCAGTACTTC.

Ten or more counts support this clonotype. This chain joins TRBV6-1 and TRBJ1-1; D is uncertain. The V end lost 7 bases, the J end lost 5 bases, and 11 bases lay between the germline ends. CDR1 and CDR2 (germline): MNHNS, SASEGT. This CDR3 is built from 12 residues. CDR3 DNA sequence: TGTGCCAGCAACCACCGGGAGACTGAAGCTTTCTTT. This translates into CASNHRETEAFF.

The chain uses TRBV7-9 and TRBJ1-2; D ambiguous. V was clipped by 6 bases and J by 8 bases, with 16 bases between them. The CDR3 length is 13 residues. Germline V CDR1 and CDR2: SEHNR, FQNEAQ (reference sequence). Here the CDR3 DNA reads TGTGCCAGCAGTTCGAGAGAGGGAGACGGCTACACCTTC. Translated: CASSSREGDGYTF.

V is TRBV14 and J is TRBJ2-7; TRBD1 aligns across 7 bases. The V gene end was trimmed by 8 bases and the J gene end by 0 bases; junction bases not matched to a gene: 4. Germline V gives CDR1 SGHDN, CDR2 FVKESK. There are 13 residues in the CDR3. The CDR3 loop is CASSTGVSYEQYF. The DNA for the CDR3 is TGTGCCAGCTCAACAGGGGTCTCCTACGAGCAGTACTTC.

This clonotype was seen only a few times. The chain carries TRBV19 and TRBJ2-5, with 10 bases matching TRBD2. There are 18 residues in the CDR3. V trimming: 3 bases; J trimming: 0 bases; junction bases outside the gene matches: 10. Germline values: CDR1 LNHDA, CDR2 SQIVND (reference sequence). In DNA form, the CDR3 reads TGTGCCAGTAGTATCGGGGCTAGCGGGGGATTCTACCAAGAGACCCAGTACTTC. Protein: CASSIGASGGFYQETQYF.

The V gene is TRBV10-1, the J gene TRBJ1-1; TRBD1 is a possible D gene (5 bases). In germline, CDR1 is WNHNN, CDR2 SYGVQD (reference sequence). The CDR3 loop spans 13 amino acids. V lost 4 bases, J lost 4 bases, and 10 bases lay in between. The CDR3 coding sequence is TGCGCCAGCAGTGTTGGGGGTATCACTGAAGCTTTCTTT. Protein: CASSVGGITEAFF.

In this sample, this clonotype turned up a few times. A read error may explain this, as a much larger clone is one base away. The J gene is TRBJ1-1, the V gene TRBV5-6; the D gene is possibly TRBD1 (5 bases). This CDR3 spans 13 amino acids. Looked up from germline, CDR1 is SGHDT and CDR2 is YYEEEE. In DNA form, the CDR3 reads TGTGTCAGCAGCTTTGGAGGGGTTGCTGAAGCTTTCTTT. Its translation: CVSSFGGVAEAFF.

The rearrangement uses TRBV10-3 and TRBJ1-1, with D perhaps TRBD1 (5 bases). Per the germline V gene, CDR1 is ENHRY and CDR2 is SYGVKD. Trimming pared 0 bases from V and 1 base from J, leaving 12 bases between. CDR3 length: 16 amino acids. CDR3 region: CAISESWQGGNTEAFF. The DNA of the CDR3 is TGTGCCATCAGTGAGTCTTGGCAGGGTGGGAACACTGAAGCTTTCTTT.

On this clonotype: It is unclear where the CDR3 begins or ends on the DNA, so no DNA is shown, and the CDR3 is as TCRdb lists it. The V gene is TRBV5-1, the J gene TRBJ1-5; TRBD1 is taken as the D call from the table, unchecked against the DNA. Germline assignment: CDR1 SGHRS and CDR2 YFSETQ. Inclusive of both ends, the CDR3 amounts to 21 amino acids. CDR3 amino acids: CASSPGGEGEKLFFGSGTQHF.

The gene calls are TRBV19 and TRBJ2-7; D is possibly TRBD1 (6 bases). Germline V lookup: CDR1 LNHDA, CDR2 SQIVND (reference sequence). CDR3 length equals 15 residues. V lost 5 bases and J 4 bases, leaving 18 bases between the germline ends. CDR3 amino acids: CASSLHHTGRYEQYF. The CDR3 DNA sequence: TGTGCCAGTAGTTTACATCACACAGGGAGATACGAGCAGTACTTC.

V gene TRBV20-1 combines with J gene TRBJ2-2; D not certain. The CDR3 is made up of 12 amino acids. Germline-derived CDR1 and CDR2 are DFQATT and SNEGSKA (reference sequence). V was cut by 3 bases and J by 6 bases, with 8 bases left in between. CDR3 amino acids: CSASQGPGELFF. CDR3 coding DNA: TGCAGTGCTAGTCAAGGGCCCGGGGAGCTGTTTTTT.

The chain joins TRBV5-1 to TRBJ2-1; D unresolved. This CDR3 contains 10 residues. Per the germline V gene, CDR1 is SGHRS and CDR2 is YFSETQ. V gave up 9 bases and J gave up 6 bases, with 7 bases separating them. The CDR3 DNA reads as TGCGCCATTGCAACCAATGAGCAGTTCTTC. The encoded protein is CAIATNEQFF.

The rearrangement links TRBV25-1 to TRBJ2-1; 11 bases agree with TRBD2. The germline CDR1 and CDR2 sequences are MGHDK and SYGVNS. With V trimmed by 11 bases and J by 0 bases, 15 bases remained unmatched. CDR3 length: 18 amino acids. DNA for the CDR3: TGTGCCGTCGCAGGGTCAATAGCGGGGGGGCGCTCCTACAATGAGCAGTTCTTC. The encoded protein is CAVAGSIAGGRSYNEQFF.

This clonotype came up a few times. As DNA, the CDR3 is TGTGCCAGCAGCCCCAGGGACACCGGGGAGCTGTTTTTT. It translates to CASSPRDTGELFF. V and J are TRBV7-9 and TRBJ2-2; weak D call: TRBD1 (5 bases). With 5 bases removed from V and 3 bases from J, the gap between germline ends came to 7 bases. Germline lookup yields CDR1 SEHNR and CDR2 FQNEAQ (reference sequence). The CDR3 has 13 amino acids.